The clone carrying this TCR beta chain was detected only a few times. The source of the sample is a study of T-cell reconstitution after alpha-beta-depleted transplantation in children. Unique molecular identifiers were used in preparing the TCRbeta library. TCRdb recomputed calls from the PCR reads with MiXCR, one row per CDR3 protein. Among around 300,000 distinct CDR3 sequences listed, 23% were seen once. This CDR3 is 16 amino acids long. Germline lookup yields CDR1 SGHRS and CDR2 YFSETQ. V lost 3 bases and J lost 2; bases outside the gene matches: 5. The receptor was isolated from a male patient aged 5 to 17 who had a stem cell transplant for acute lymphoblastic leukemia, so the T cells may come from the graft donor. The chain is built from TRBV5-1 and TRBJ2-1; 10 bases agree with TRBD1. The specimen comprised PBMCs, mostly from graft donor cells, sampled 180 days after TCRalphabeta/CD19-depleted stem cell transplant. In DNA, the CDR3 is TGCGCCAGCAGCTATACAGGGACAGGGGCCTACAATGAGCAGTTCTTC. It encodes CASSYTGTGAYNEQFF.